Shown below are 31 T cell receptor beta chains from a single sample sequenced in a study of T-cell reconstitution after alpha-beta-depleted transplantation in children. The TCRbeta library incorporated unique molecular identifiers. One entry per CDR3 protein results from TCRdb running MiXCR on the PCR reads. The table lists approximately 300,000 distinct CDR3 sequences, about 9.5% of them singletons. This specimen consisted of PBMCs, obtained before TCRalphabeta/CD19-depleted stem cell transplant. The receptor source for this set is a boy younger than two with acute myeloid leukemia, due to receive a stem cell transplant.

Many counts were recorded for this clonotype. The chain joins TRBV11-2 to TRBJ2-5; 9 bases are shared with TRBD2. This CDR3 is 17 amino acids long. From germline, CDR1 is SGHAT and CDR2 FQNNGV. Trimming took 2 bases from V and 0 from J; bases not matched to a gene: 7. The CDR3 region is CASSLFILAGYQETQYF. The CDR3 DNA reads TGTGCCAGCAGCTTATTTATCCTAGCGGGGTACCAAGAGACCCAGTACTTC.

This clonotype was detected ten times or more. V is TRBV5-5 and J is TRBJ2-5; D is perhaps TRBD1 (6 bases). Germline V lookup: CDR1 SGHKS, CDR2 YYEKEE (reference sequence). V lost 3 bases to trimming and J lost 7 bases, with 10 bases between them. The CDR3 is 12 amino acids. CDR3 sequence: CASSSGAGTQYF. In DNA form, the CDR3 reads TGTGCCAGCAGCTCAGGGGCAGGGACCCAGTACTTC.

The rearrangement uses TRBV11-3 and TRBJ2-3, with 7 bases fitting TRBD2. V gave up 2 bases and J gave up 2 bases; unmatched junction bases: 7. The CDR3 totals 16 residues. Germline V gene lookup returns CDR1 SGHNT and CDR2 YENEEA. CDR3 bases: TGTGCCAGCAGCTTAAACCTAGCGGTGGACACAGATACGCAGTATTTT. It is translated as CASSLNLAVDTDTQYF.

About this clonotype itself: This may be a read error: a much more frequent sequence differs by one nucleotide. The V and J genes are TRBV12-3 or TRBV12-4 and TRBJ1-1; a possible D gene is TRBD1 (5 bases). Trimming stripped 5 bases from V and 8 bases from J, with 15 bases between. There are 13 residues in the CDR3. The CDR3 nucleotides read TGTGCCAGCAGTCTGGACAAAGCTAAGGAAGCTTTCTTT. Amino acid sequence: CASSLDKAKEAFF.

This clonotype was counted many times. The chain uses TRBV29-1 and TRBJ2-3, with TRBD1 as a possible D gene (5 bases). V dropped 8 bases and J dropped 2 bases, with 11 bases sitting between them. Germline V gene data show CDR1 as SQVTM and CDR2 as ANQGSEA. The CDR3 runs 12 residues. The CDR3, as DNA: TGCAGCTCCCAGGGATCCACAGATACGCAGTATTTT. Translating gives CSSQGSTDTQYF.

This clonotype was seen at least ten times. The chain carries TRBV4-3 and TRBJ2-7, with TRBD2 matching 10 bases. Germline V gene lookup returns CDR1 LGHNA and CDR2 YSLEER. V dropped 3 bases and J dropped 0; count of bases not matched to a gene: 2. The CDR3 length is 15 residues. This CDR3 reads CASSHGLAVSYEQYF. CDR3 in DNA: TGCGCCAGCAGCCACGGACTAGCGGTCTCCTACGAGCAGTACTTC.

As for this clonotype: A read error is possible here, since a much larger clone lies one base away. The chain uses TRBV20-1 and TRBJ2-4; tentatively, D is TRBD1 or TRBD2 (5 bases each). The CDR3 has 13 amino acids. The germline gives CDR1 DFQATT, CDR2 SNEGSKA (reference sequence). The CDR3 is CGARGARADIQYF. The DNA of the CDR3 is TGCGGTGCTAGAGGGGCCAGGGCGGACATTCAGTACTTC.

This clonotype was counted ten times or more. The chain couples TRBV5-1 to TRBJ2-3; D might be TRBD2 (5 bases). The CDR3 is made up of 15 amino acids. Trimming took off 2 bases at V and 2 bases at J, with 12 bases between the two ends. CDR1 and CDR2 (germline): SGHRS, YFSETQ. The CDR3 DNA reads TGCGCCAGCAGCTTTAGCGATAGACTCACAGATACGCAGTATTTT. It encodes CASSFSDRLTDTQYF.

This clonotype has just a few counts. J is TRBJ1-5 and V is TRBV10-3; TRBD1 matches 9 bases. This CDR3 comprises 15 residues. CDR1 is ENHRY and CDR2 is SYGVKD in the germline V gene. V trimming: 10 bases; J trimming: 0 bases; junction bases outside the gene matches: 7. CDR3 DNA: TGTGCCACCCGGGACAGGGCTTATAGCAATCAGCCCCAGCATTTT. Translated: CATRDRAYSNQPQHF.

This clonotype appeared many times. The chain couples TRBV7-3 to TRBJ2-3, with a possible D match to TRBD2 (7 bases). V dropped 0 bases and J dropped 4 bases, with 11 bases sitting between them. CDR3 length: 15 amino acids. CDR1 is SGHTA and CDR2 is FQGTGA in the germline V gene. The CDR3 protein is CASSLTGGRSDTQYF. CDR3 in DNA: TGTGCCAGCAGCTTAACGGGGGGGCGTTCAGATACGCAGTATTTT.

The rearrangement uses TRBV12-3 or TRBV12-4 and TRBJ2-7; D gene uncertain. This CDR3 has 13 residues. Trimming took 1 base from V and 2 from J, leaving 6 bases between them. The DNA for the CDR3 is TGTGCCAGCAGTTTAGAGGCCCCCTACGAGCAGTACTTC. Translated: CASSLEAPYEQYF.

This clonotype was seen many times. This sequence joins TRBV7-2 and TRBJ2-7, with TRBD1 identical over 10 bases. CDR1 is SGHTA, CDR2 FQGNSA, per germline. V dropped 4 bases and J dropped 4; count of bases not matched to a gene: 4. The CDR3 length is 14 residues. The CDR3: CASSSTGGGYEQYF. CDR3 DNA sequence: TGTGCCAGCAGCTCGACAGGGGGCGGGTACGAGCAGTACTTC.

This clonotype occurred many times. V gene TRBV5-1 combines with J gene TRBJ2-5, with D maybe TRBD1 (5 bases). Germline V gene data show CDR1 as SGHRS and CDR2 as YFSETQ. The CDR3 runs to 16 residues. Trimming cost V 0 bases and J 0 bases, with 12 bases left between them. The CDR3 DNA follows: TGCGCCAGCAGCTTGGAGCCGCGACAGTACCAAGAGACCCAGTACTTC. It is translated as CASSLEPRQYQETQYF. The full variable domain, its missing parts supplied by reference TRBV5-1 and TRBJ2-5, is KAGVTQTPRYLIKTRGQQVTLSCSPISGHRSVSWYQQTPGQGLQFLFEYFSETQRNKGNFPGRFSGRQFSNSRSEMNVSTLELGDSALYLCASSLEPRQYQETQYFGPGTRLLVL.

The chain carries TRBV7-3 and TRBJ2-3; 11 nucleotides line up with TRBD2. Germline V gene sequence: CDR1 SGHTA, CDR2 FQGTGA. The CDR3 has 15 amino acids. The trim removed 6 bases at V and 5 bases at J, leaving 7 bases unmatched. CDR3 amino acids: CASRPTSGRGDTQYF. In nucleotides, the CDR3 is TGTGCCAGCAGGCCTACTAGCGGGAGAGGAGATACGCAGTATTTT.

About this clonotype itself: A read error is possible here, since a much larger clone lies one base away. This chain uses TRBV28 with TRBJ2-2; TRBD1 agrees at 10 bases. Germline assignment: CDR1 MDHEN and CDR2 SYDVKM. The CDR3 totals 14 residues. The V and J ends lost 10 bases and 4 bases, in that order; junction bases with no gene match: 6. The CDR3 DNA is TGTGCCATCGGACAGGGGGGCGTCACCGGGGAGCTGTTTTTT. It is translated as CAIGQGGVTGELFF.

The sample holds many counts of this clonotype. The chain carries TRBV7-9 and TRBJ2-7, with 14 nucleotides matching TRBD2. Trimming cost V 4 bases and J 4 bases; bases outside gene matches: 3. CDR1 SEHNR and CDR2 FQNEAQ come from the germline V gene (reference sequence). The CDR3 consists of 15 residues. The CDR3 here is CASSSWTSGGYEQYF. In DNA, the CDR3 is TGTGCCAGCAGCTCCTGGACTAGCGGGGGGTACGAGCAGTACTTC.

There are many counts of this clonotype. The gene calls are TRBV20-1 and TRBJ1-5; D is unresolved. V was clipped by 7 bases and J by 0 bases, with 13 bases between them. The germline gives CDR1 DFQATT, CDR2 SNEGSKA (reference sequence). CDR3 length: 14 residues. In DNA form, the CDR3 reads TGCAGTGGAACTGGCGGTGATAGCAATCAGCCCCAGCATTTT. Translation gives CSGTGGDSNQPQHF.

This clonotype turned up a few times. The chain links TRBV5-1 to TRBJ1-1; unclear D gene. This CDR3 contains 14 residues. CDR1 SGHRS and CDR2 YFSETQ come from the germline V gene. V dropped 5 bases and J dropped 7 bases, with 18 bases sitting between them. The CDR3 reads CASRWEGPGDEAFF. In nucleotides, the CDR3 is TGCGCCAGCAGATGGGAAGGGCCCGGCGATGAAGCTTTCTTT.

In this sample, this clonotype turned up many times. The chain employs TRBV29-1 and TRBJ1-2; D is undetermined. The CDR3 spans 11 residues. V was shortened by 3 bases and J by 6 bases, with 8 bases between the two germline ends. Germline CDR1 reads SQVTM; CDR2 reads ANQGSEA. In DNA form, the CDR3 reads TGCAGCGTTGACATGATGGATGGCTACACCTTC. Its translation: CSVDMMDGYTF.

The chain employs TRBV6-4 and TRBJ2-3; 8 bases match TRBD1. The germline CDR1 and CDR2 sequences are MRHNA and SNTAGT. The junction had 10 bases not matched to a gene; V was cut back by 6 bases and J by 2 bases. The CDR3 consists of 16 residues. CDR3 in amino acids: CASSNGTGHFTDTQYF. The CDR3 DNA is TGTGCCAGCAGCAACGGGACAGGACATTTCACAGATACGCAGTATTTT.

In its sample, this clonotype was seen many times. The chain carries TRBV7-6 and TRBJ2-3; 9 bases fit TRBD2. The CDR3 runs to 14 residues. Trimming removed 1 base from V and 4 bases from J; junction bases left unmatched: 0. CDR1 is SGHVS and CDR2 is FNYEAQ in the germline V gene. In DNA form, the CDR3 reads TGTGCCAGCAGCTTAGGCGGGAGGGCAGATACGCAGTATTTT. Translated, it gives CASSLGGRADTQYF.

This clonotype was picked up many times. The chain carries TRBV12-3 or TRBV12-4 and TRBJ1-6; 7 nucleotides align to TRBD1. The CDR3 sequence is 15 residues long. J gave up 5 bases and V 4 bases, and 5 bases lay outside the gene matches. In DNA, the CDR3 is TGTGCCAGCAGTTACTGGACAGGCGATAATTCACCCCTCCACTTT. This sequence encodes CASSYWTGDNSPLHF.

This clonotype was seen many times. The CDR3 protein is CASSPPIQETQYF. The DNA of the CDR3 is TGTGCCAGCAGTCCCCCCATCCAAGAGACCCAGTACTTC. The chain couples TRBV12-3 or TRBV12-4 to TRBJ2-5; D uncertain. Trimming took 5 bases from V and 1 from J, leaving 8 bases between them. This CDR3 has 13 residues.

This clonotype was recorded a few times. V usage is TRBV6-5 and J usage is TRBJ2-5, with 9 bases that match TRBD2. The CDR3 length is 16 residues. V gave up 0 bases and J gave up 4 bases; unmatched junction bases: 6. CDR1 is MNHEY, CDR2 SVGAGI, per germline. CDR3 region: CASSYSILLAGETQYF. The CDR3 DNA sequence: TGTGCCAGCAGTTACTCGATCTTACTAGCGGGAGAGACCCAGTACTTC.

Many counts were recorded for this clonotype. The chain carries TRBV5-1 and TRBJ1-1, with 8 nucleotides matching TRBD1. With 0 bases clipped from V and 8 bases from J, the junction kept 3 bases outside the gene matches. Germline CDR1 and CDR2: SGHRS and YFSETQ. The CDR3 contains 13 residues. CDR3 in DNA: TGCGCCAGCAGCTTGGGTCGGGACAGGGAAGCTTTCTTT. Its translation is CASSLGRDREAFF.

This clonotype was observed at least ten times. The chain carries TRBV27 and TRBJ2-1; 7 bases fit TRBD2. Germline V gene data show CDR1 as MNHEY and CDR2 as SMNVEV (reference sequence). CDR3 length: 14 amino acids. The V and J ends lost 4 bases and 1 base, in that order; junction bases with no gene match: 1. The CDR3 DNA sequence: TGTGCCAGCAGTTGGGGGGGTTCCTACAATGAGCAGTTCTTC. Translated, it gives CASSWGGSYNEQFF.

This clonotype was counted between two and nine times. The rearrangement links TRBV28 to TRBJ2-7, with D possibly matching TRBD1 (6 bases). The CDR3 length is 14 residues. The germline CDR1 and CDR2 sequences are MDHEN and SYDVKM. The V gene lost 0 bases and the J gene lost 4 bases, with 10 bases spanning the gap. CDR3 DNA: TGTGCCAGCAGTTTATGGGCAGGGGAATACGAGCAGTACTTC. It yields the protein CASSLWAGEYEQYF.

This chain joins TRBV27 and TRBJ2-2, with 10 positions matching TRBD2. From germline, CDR1 is MNHEY and CDR2 SMNVEV (reference sequence). The CDR3 has 15 residues. V was pared by 7 bases and J by 6 bases, with 8 bases of the junction left unmatched. For the CDR3, the DNA is TGTGCCAGCACCCGCGGACTAGCGGTAGCCGGGGAGCTGTTTTTT. Translation gives CASTRGLAVAGELFF.

The V call is TRBV29-1, the J call TRBJ2-6, with D hard to call. V dropped 4 bases and J dropped 2 bases, with 6 bases sitting between them. Germline-derived CDR1 and CDR2 are SQVTM and ANQGSEA. The CDR3 is made up of 13 amino acids. This CDR3 is CSVVETGANVLTF. CDR3 sequence (DNA): TGCAGCGTTGTAGAGACTGGGGCCAACGTCCTGACTTTC.

At least ten counts were recorded for this clonotype. V is TRBV29-1 and J is TRBJ1-4; no clear D. This CDR3 has 11 amino acids. V lost 2 bases to trimming and J lost 8 bases, with 6 bases between them. Germline loops: CDR1 SQVTM, CDR2 ANQGSEA. The CDR3 protein is CSVESSEKLFF. CDR3 DNA: TGCAGCGTTGAATCAAGCGAAAAACTGTTTTTT.

This clonotype appeared a few times. The chain has TRBV5-4 and TRBJ2-6; D is perhaps TRBD1 (5 bases). Germline CDR1 reads SGHNT; CDR2 reads YYREEE (reference sequence). The V end lost 0 bases, the J end lost 0 bases, and 16 bases lay between the germline ends. The CDR3 totals 19 residues. The CDR3 nucleotides read TGTGCCAGCAGCTTGGATTGGGGCCCGGTGCTCTCTGGGGCCAACGTCCTGACTTTC. Encoded protein: CASSLDWGPVLSGANVLTF.